This section outlines one T cell receptor beta chain sequence together with its context. This record comes from a study of monozygotic twins with inflammatory bowel disease. TCRdb reworked the 5' RACE reads into one entry per CDR3 protein, no DNA. The sample's table shows 300,000 to 400,000 distinct CDR3 sequences. The V gene's germline CDR1 is SEHNR and CDR2 FQNEAQ (reference sequence). The CDR3 length is 16 residues. This TCR was sampled from a human donor with ulcerative colitis or Crohn's disease, or a healthy co-twin of an affected twin (not recorded which). The sequencing input was blood. V is TRBV7-9 and J is TRBJ2-7; with no DNA, the TCRdb D assignment of TRBD1 cannot be verified. The CDR3 is CASSFNLGQGDPEQYF.